This TCR beta chain was sequenced in a study of B cell selection in AIRE deficiency. General study results and limits: Around 30% of healthy-shared Treg TCRbeta sequences appeared in patient Tconv cells. TCRbeta-only data showed 30% to 45% of shared healthy Treg sequences in healthy Tconv. Only about 9.3% of approximately 3,700 shared Treg sequences were patient-specific; 31.6% healthy-specific.

Sorted regulatory T cells were CD4-positive, CD25-high and CD127-low or negative. Control samples were from healthy, unrelated donors. Per germline, CDR1 SGHRS and CDR2 YFSETQ. Trimming removed 2 bases from V and 7 bases from J; junction bases left unmatched: 9. The CDR3 is 15 amino acids. The count of this clone is one. The antigen remains unidentified. Assay used: immunoSEQ multiplex PCR; TCRdb lists only in-frame clones, some missing. Of tens of thousands of clones in the sample, about 93% are singletons; the top ten hold approximately 1.4%. The rearrangement uses TRBV5-1 and TRBJ2-7; TRBD2 aligns across 10 bases. Sequencing used CD4+CD25+ Tregs sorted from PBMCs. This receptor was taken from a human donor in good health. CDR3 in DNA: TGCGCCAGCAGCTTTCTAGCGGGAGAGGCGGGGGAGCAGTACTTC. Amino acids: CASSFLAGEAGEQYF.